This T cell receptor beta chain was sequenced during a study of T cell responses to AZD1222 COVID-19 vaccine. Between the trimmed V and J ends, which lost 9 bases and 8 bases, there was a span of 14 bases. The CDR3 covers 12 residues. Germline lookup yields CDR1 LNHDA and CDR2 SQIVND (reference sequence). The table came from immunoSEQ multiplex PCR; TCRdb's copy has only in-frame clones and leaves some out. The data hold roughly 120,000 clones, with over 80% observed a single time. Source: peripheral blood, taken 28 days after the second AZD1222 dose. The TCR sequence derives from an adult who received the AZD1222 COVID-19 vaccine. The rearrangement joins TRBV19 to TRBJ1-5; TRBD1 is a possible D gene (5 bases). Here the CDR3 DNA reads TGTGCCAGCGCGGGACGCGCGGAGCCCCAGCATTTT. Residues: CASAGRAEPQHF. The variable domain in full, completed from reference TRBV19 and TRBJ1-5, reads DGGITQSPKYLFRKEGQNVTLSCEQNLNHDAMYWYRQDPGQGLRLIYYSQIVNDFQKGDIAEGYSVSREKKESFPLTVTSAQKNPTAFYLCASAGRAEPQHFGDGTRLSIL.